This T cell receptor beta chain emerged from a study of cytomegalovirus exposure and HLA in healthy donors. PCR involved 60 Vbeta and 13 Jbeta primers. Clones were read by immunoSEQ multiplex PCR, and TCRdb kept only the in-frame ones, dropping some. The sample contains 120,000 to 150,000 clones, roughly 79% of which appear only once. Findings and caveats of the study: Researchers reported from a later analysis that most CMV-associated TCR beta chains appeared HLA-restricted.

The table lists this clone with a count of one. The antigen is undetermined. This CDR3 is 15 amino acids long. CDR1 GTSNPN and CDR2 SVGIG come from the germline V gene (reference sequence). J was trimmed by 3 bases and V by 1 base; bases with no gene match: 4. The sample was PBMCs. The clonotype comes from a woman aged 35 to 49 in good health and CMV-seropositive. The genes are TRBV30 and TRBJ1-5; TRBD1 matches at 9 bases. This chain's CDR3 is CAWSEGQGNNQPQHF. The CDR3 DNA reads TGTGCCTGGAGTGAGGGACAGGGCAACAATCAGCCCCAGCATTTT. The full variable domain, with the rest looked up from reference TRBV30 and TRBJ1-5, is SQTIHQWPATLVQPVGSPLSLECTVEGTSNPNLYWYRQAAGRGLQLLFYSVGIGQISSEVPQNLSASRPQDRQFILSSKKLLLSDSGFYLCAWSEGQGNNQPQHFGDGTRLSIL.